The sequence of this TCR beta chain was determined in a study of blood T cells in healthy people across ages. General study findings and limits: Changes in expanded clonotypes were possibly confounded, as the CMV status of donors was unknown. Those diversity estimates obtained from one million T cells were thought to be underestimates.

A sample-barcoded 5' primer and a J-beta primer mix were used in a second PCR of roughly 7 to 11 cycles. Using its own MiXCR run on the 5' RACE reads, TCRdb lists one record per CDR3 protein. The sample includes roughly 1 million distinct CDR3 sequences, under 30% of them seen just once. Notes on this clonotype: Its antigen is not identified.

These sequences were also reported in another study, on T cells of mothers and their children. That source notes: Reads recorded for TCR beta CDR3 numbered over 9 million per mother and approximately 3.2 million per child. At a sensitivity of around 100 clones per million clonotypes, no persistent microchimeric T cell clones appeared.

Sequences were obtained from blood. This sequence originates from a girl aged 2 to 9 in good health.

The CDR3 sequence is CAISELGVSYEQYV. The DNA of the CDR3 is TGTGCCATCAGTGAGCTAGGGGTAAGCTACGAGCAGTACGTC. The gene calls are TRBV10-3 and TRBJ2-1; D is possibly TRBD1 (5 bases). TRBJ2-7 matches the DNA end more closely, so the J call is doubtful. CDR1 and CDR2 from the germline V gene are ENHRY and SYGVKD. The CDR3 is 14 residues long.